The entry that follows covers one TCR beta chain sequence. Per the study methods: Reference gene primer amplification in the assay estimated nucleated cell counts. The method was immunoSEQ multiplex PCR; TCRdb's version includes in-frame clones alone and lacks a portion of them. V and J calls and clone size are copied from that table; D and trimming were computed from the DNA. Altogether under 300,000 clones are present, approximately 91% being singletons, with the ten largest covering roughly 2%. This CDR3 is built from 18 residues. J was trimmed by 0 bases and V by 4 bases; bases with no gene match: 13. Looked up from germline, CDR1 is MGHRA and CDR2 is YSYEKL. The participants were between about 18 and 95 years old and came from some 25 US areas. Assignments of participants to cohorts depended upon their own reported clinical history. This sample was taken from a study of blood T cell repertoires in COVID-19. About the study: The analysed material was cDNA or gDNA that came from T cells, B-cell-depleted T cells, or PBMCs.

The receptor was isolated from a woman in her forties with acute COVID-19. This chain links TRBV4-1 with TRBJ2-5, with 8 bases that match TRBD2. The sequenced material came from PBMCs or T cells enriched from blood (not recorded which). For the CDR3, the DNA is TGCGCCAGCAGCCGACTACCCCGGGGGGGAGGGCACCAAGAGACCCAGTACTTC. Its translation is CASSRLPRGGGHQETQYF.